This TCR beta chain derives from a study of blood T cell repertoires in COVID-19. Study overall: Italy, Spain and the United States were the sources of the convalescent and acute COVID-19 samples. In each case, the material was cDNA or gDNA derived from T cells, B-cell-depleted T cells, or PBMCs.

Data came from immunoSEQ multiplex PCR; TCRdb stores just in-frame clones and leaves some out. The repertoire holds approximately 150,000 clones, with around 82% as singletons. Germline CDR1 and CDR2: ENHRY and SYGVKD. This CDR3 spans 13 amino acids. After removal of 3 bases from V and 7 bases from J, the junction contained 4 bases not matched to a gene. The origin of this receptor is a woman aged 80 or older with acute or convalescent COVID-19. This chain links TRBV10-3 with TRBJ1-1; 8 bases line up with TRBD1. Sequencing was done on a sample of peripheral blood. CDR3 protein: CAISDDRGDEAFF. The CDR3, as DNA: TGTGCCATCAGTGATGACAGGGGTGATGAAGCTTTCTTT.